This TCR beta chain was captured by sequencing in a study of blood T cell repertoires in COVID-19. Study background: Material from acute and convalescent COVID-19 was sourced from the United States, Italy and Spain. Nucleic acid was either cDNA or gDNA, and it came from T cells, B-cell-depleted T cells, or PBMCs.

The assay was immunoSEQ multiplex PCR, and TCRdb's table has in-frame clones only and misses some. The table shows 90,000 to 150,000 clones, with about four fifths occurring only once. The sequence was collected from a human donor in a cohort sampled during active COVID-19. The sequenced material came from peripheral blood.

This chain's CDR3 is CASSLIRAGANVLTF. The CDR3, as DNA: TGCGCCAGCAGCTTGATCCGGGCTGGGGCCAACGTCCTGACTTTC. The chain couples TRBV5-1 to TRBJ2-6, with D unresolved. In germline, CDR1 is SGHRS, CDR2 YFSETQ. This CDR3 has 15 amino acids. Trimming took off 1 base at V and 2 bases at J, with 7 bases between the two ends.